The entry that follows covers one T cell receptor (beta chain) sequence. The clone's antigen remains unknown. One base away there is no much larger clone; base qualities are not given. This record belongs to a study of blood T cell repertoires in COVID-19 (dated by TCRdb to 2020 to 2021). About the investigation overall: The collaborator samples originated in the United States, Italy and Spain and spanned the acute and convalescent phases of COVID-19. The samples were drawn from the first 160 participants of the ongoing ImmuneRACE study and from 950 to 1,500 subjects provided by 6 global collaborators. The repertoires were released in a freely available public database intended as a resource for research on the immune response to SARS-CoV-2. The material from the prospective study consisted of cDNA or gDNA derived from T cells, B-cell-depleted T cells, or PBMCs. The dataset comprised deeply sampled blood TCRbeta repertoires from subjects exposed to, actively infected with, or recovered from COVID-19. Sample metadata almost always included a de-identified subject ID, COVID-19 status, age in years and sex. Where HLA class I and class II types were available, the types were taken from metadata supplied by the sample provider, not from assay-based typing. General conclusions and limits of the study: Clinical and demographic metadata were provided uncurated, with the amount varying by source and participant.

Participants in the prospective study were enrolled through a virtual design, were aged roughly 18 to 100 years, and lived in 24 United States geographic areas. Cohort assignment in the prospective study relied on participant-reported clinical history from a screening survey and a study questionnaire. ImmuneRACE Cohort 3 recovered participants were defined by two consecutive negative NP/OP PCR tests, healthcare professional clearance, or symptom resolution. Mobile phlebotomists in the prospective study collected whole blood, serum and a nasopharyngeal or oropharyngeal swab from every participant. Prospective study participants could optionally give additional blood draws and questionnaires over an approximately two-month period. Prospective study blood samples were shipped either frozen or at room temperature before DNA extraction. CDR1 and CDR2 (KGHSH, LQKENI) derive from the germline V gene. The germline V end is reduced by 4 bases and the J end by 6 bases; junction bases left unmatched: 8. The CDR3 contains 15 residues, cysteine and phenylalanine counted. CDR3 DNA only is kept here, 45 bases in frame from base 1.

TCRbeta CDR3 regions were amplified from genomic DNA using the immunoSEQ Assay, a bias-controlled multiplex PCR. As for how the authors treated the data: The number of nucleated cells in each sample was estimated from the amplification of reference gene primers within the assay. Sequence reads were collapsed and filtered to measure the absolute abundance of every unique TCRbeta CDR3 rearrangement. For each sample, productive Simpson clonality was calculated by taking the square root of Simpson's diversity index across productive rearrangements. Sourced from immuneACCESS, this table was stored by TCRdb with only in-frame sequences that have V and J called. A share of the clones is absent; for the studies checked, an unresolved V gene accounts for under half, and the remainder has no known explanation. V and J calls and clone size are given by that table; D and trimming were obtained from the DNA. For this sample the table gives fewer than 400,000 clones, of which roughly 90% were detected only once. The ten biggest clones cover approximately 17% of the sample.

This sequence originates from a woman aged 25-40 years who had recovered from COVID-19. The source material was PBMCs or T cells enriched from blood (not recorded which). The V gene is TRBV18 and the J gene is TRBJ2-7, with 11 bases in between that match TRBD1. The DNA sequence reads TGTGCCAGCTCACTTCGCCGGGACAGGGGGGGCGAGCAGTACTTC. Its protein is CASSLRRDRGGEQYF.